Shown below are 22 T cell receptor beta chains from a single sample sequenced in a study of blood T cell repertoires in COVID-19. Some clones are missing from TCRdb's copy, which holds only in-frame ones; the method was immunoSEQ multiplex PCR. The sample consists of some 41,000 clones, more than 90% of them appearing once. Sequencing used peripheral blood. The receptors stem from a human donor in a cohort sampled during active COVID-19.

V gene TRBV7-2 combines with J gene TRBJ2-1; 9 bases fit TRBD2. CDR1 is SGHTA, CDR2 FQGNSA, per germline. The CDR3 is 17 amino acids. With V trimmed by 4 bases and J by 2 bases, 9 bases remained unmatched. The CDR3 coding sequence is TGTGCCAGCAGCTCCCACGCGGCGGGAGGGCCCTACAATGAGCAGTTCTTC. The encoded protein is CASSSHAAGGPYNEQFF.

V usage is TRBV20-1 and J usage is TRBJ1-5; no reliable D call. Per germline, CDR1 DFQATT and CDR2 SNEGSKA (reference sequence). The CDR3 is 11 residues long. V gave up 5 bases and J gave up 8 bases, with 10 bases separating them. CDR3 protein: CSASLGEPQHF. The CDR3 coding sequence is TGCAGTGCTTCCCTCGGGGAGCCCCAGCATTTT.

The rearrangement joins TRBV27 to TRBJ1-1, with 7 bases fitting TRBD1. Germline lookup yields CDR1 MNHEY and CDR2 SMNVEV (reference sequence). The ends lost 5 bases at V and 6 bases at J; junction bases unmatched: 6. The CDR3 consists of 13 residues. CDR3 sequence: CASSTTGFAEAFF. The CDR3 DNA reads TGTGCCAGCAGTACGACAGGGTTTGCTGAAGCTTTCTTT.

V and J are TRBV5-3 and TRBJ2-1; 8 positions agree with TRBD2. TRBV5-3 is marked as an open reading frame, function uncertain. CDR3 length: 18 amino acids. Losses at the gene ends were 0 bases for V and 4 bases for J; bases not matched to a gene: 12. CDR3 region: CARSLGLAPSGRYNEQFF. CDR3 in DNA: TGTGCCAGAAGCTTGGGACTAGCGCCATCAGGGAGGTACAATGAGCAGTTCTTC.

CDR3 region: CASSPPGQETQYF. DNA of the CDR3: TGTGCCAGCAGCCCCCCGGGTCAAGAGACCCAGTACTTC. This chain connects TRBV7-3 to TRBJ2-5, with D uncertain. CDR1 is SGHTA and CDR2 is FQGTGA in the germline V gene. This CDR3 has 13 amino acids. V was cut by 5 bases and J by 2 bases, with 9 bases left in between. The full variable domain, in which reference TRBV7-3 and TRBJ2-5 provide the parts outside the CDR3, is GAGVSQTPSNKVTEKGKYVELRCDPISGHTALYWYRQSLGQGPEFLIYFQGTGAADDSGLPNDRFFAVRPEGSVSTLKIQRTERGDSAVYLCASSPPGQETQYFGPGTRLLVL.

CDR3 DNA: TGTGCCAGCAGTTCACCTAAACAGGGGGCGCGGGGCACCGGGGAGCTGTTTTTT. Translating gives CASSSPKQGARGTGELFF. The J gene is TRBJ2-2, the V gene TRBV27; 9 positions agree with TRBD1. This CDR3 is built from 18 residues. With V trimmed by 4 bases and J by 4 bases, 13 bases remained unmatched. CDR1 MNHEY and CDR2 SMNVEV come from the germline V gene (reference sequence).

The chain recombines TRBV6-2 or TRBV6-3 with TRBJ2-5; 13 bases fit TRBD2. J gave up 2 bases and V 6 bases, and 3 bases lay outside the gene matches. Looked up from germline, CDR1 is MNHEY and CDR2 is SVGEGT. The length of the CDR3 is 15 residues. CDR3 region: CASSMTSGGQETQYF. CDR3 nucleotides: TGTGCCAGCAGCATGACTAGCGGGGGGCAAGAGACCCAGTACTTC.

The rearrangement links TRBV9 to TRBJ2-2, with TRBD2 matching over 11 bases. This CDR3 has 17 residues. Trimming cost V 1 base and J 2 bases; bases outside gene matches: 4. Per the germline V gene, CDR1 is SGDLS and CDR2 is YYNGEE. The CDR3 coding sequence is TGTGCCAGCAGCGTATCGACTAGCGGGATTAACACCGGGGAGCTGTTTTTT. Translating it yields CASSVSTSGINTGELFF.

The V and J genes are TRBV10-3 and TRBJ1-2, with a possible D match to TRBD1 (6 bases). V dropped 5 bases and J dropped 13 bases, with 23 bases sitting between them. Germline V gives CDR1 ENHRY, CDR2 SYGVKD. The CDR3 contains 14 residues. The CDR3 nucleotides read TGTGCCATCAGTCCCAGTGGGGCTAGACAGGCTTGCACCTTC. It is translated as CAISPSGARQACTF.

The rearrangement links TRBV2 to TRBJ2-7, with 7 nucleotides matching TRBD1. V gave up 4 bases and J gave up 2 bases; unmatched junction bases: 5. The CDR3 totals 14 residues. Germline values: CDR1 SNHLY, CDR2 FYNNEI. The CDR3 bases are TGTGCCAGCAGTGTGGACAGGATCACCTACGAGCAGTACTTC. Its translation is CASSVDRITYEQYF.

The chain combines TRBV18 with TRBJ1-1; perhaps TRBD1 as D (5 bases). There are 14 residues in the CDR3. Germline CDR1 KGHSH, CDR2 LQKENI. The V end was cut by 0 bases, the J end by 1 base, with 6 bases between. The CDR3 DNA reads TGTGCCAGCTCACCACCGACAGCGAACACTGAAGCTTTCTTT. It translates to CASSPPTANTEAFF.

CDR3 loop: CASRSGAGAGVEQFF. In DNA form, the CDR3 reads TGTGCCAGTAGATCAGGAGCGGGAGCTGGGGTTGAGCAGTTCTTC. The chain is built from TRBV19 and TRBJ2-1, with 8 bases aligning to TRBD2. Trimming removed 6 bases from V and 9 bases from J; junction bases left unmatched: 13. This CDR3 is 15 amino acids long. Per the germline V gene, CDR1 is LNHDA and CDR2 is SQIVND (reference sequence). Full variable domain (outside the CDR3, taken from reference TRBV19 and TRBJ2-1): DGGITQSPKYLFRKEGQNVTLSCEQNLNHDAMYWYRQDPGQGLRLIYYSQIVNDFQKGDIAEGYSVSREKKESFPLTVTSAQKNPTAFYLCASRSGAGAGVEQFFGPGTRLTVL.

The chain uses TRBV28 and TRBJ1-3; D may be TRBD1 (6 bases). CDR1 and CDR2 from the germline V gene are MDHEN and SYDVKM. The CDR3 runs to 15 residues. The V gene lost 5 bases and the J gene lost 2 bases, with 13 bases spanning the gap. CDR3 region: CASSPTGSPGNTIYF. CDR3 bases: TGTGCCAGCAGTCCCACAGGGTCCCCTGGAAACACCATATATTTT.

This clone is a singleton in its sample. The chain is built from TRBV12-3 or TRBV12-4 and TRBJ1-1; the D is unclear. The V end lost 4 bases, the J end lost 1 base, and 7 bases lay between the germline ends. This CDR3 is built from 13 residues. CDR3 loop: CASSYRENTEAFF. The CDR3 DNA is TGTGCCAGCAGTTACAGAGAGAACACTGAAGCTTTCTTT.

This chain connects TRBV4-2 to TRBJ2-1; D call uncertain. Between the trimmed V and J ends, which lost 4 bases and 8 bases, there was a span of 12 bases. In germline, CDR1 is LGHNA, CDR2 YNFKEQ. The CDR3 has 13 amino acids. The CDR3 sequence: CASSLTSNDEQFF. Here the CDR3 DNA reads TGTGCCAGCAGCCTCACATCAAATGATGAGCAGTTCTTC.

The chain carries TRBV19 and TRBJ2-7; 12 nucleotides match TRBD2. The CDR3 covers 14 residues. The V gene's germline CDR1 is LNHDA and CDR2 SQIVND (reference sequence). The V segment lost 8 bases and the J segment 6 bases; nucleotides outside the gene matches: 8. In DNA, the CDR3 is TGTGCCAGTGCGCTAGCGGGGGGGCCCTTCGAGCAGTACTTC. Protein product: CASALAGGPFEQYF.

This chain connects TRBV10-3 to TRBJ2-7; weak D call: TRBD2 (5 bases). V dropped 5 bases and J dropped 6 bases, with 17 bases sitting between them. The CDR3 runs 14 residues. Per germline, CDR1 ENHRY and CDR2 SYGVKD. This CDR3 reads CAISPRTRAGEQYF. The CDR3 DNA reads TGTGCCATCAGTCCTCGGACTCGAGCAGGCGAGCAGTACTTC.

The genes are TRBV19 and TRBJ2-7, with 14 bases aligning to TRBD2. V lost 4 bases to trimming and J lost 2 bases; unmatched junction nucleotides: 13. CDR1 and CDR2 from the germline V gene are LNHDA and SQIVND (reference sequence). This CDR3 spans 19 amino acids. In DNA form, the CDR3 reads TGTGCCAGTAGTACCCGCTTGACTAGCGGGAGGGAACTTCCCTACGAGCAGTACTTC. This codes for CASSTRLTSGRELPYEQYF.

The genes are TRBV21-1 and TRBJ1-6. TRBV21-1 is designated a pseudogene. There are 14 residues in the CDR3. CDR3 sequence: CASSEEEWGSPLHF. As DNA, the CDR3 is TGTGCCAGCAGCGAGGAGGAGTGGGGTTCACCCCTCCACTTT.

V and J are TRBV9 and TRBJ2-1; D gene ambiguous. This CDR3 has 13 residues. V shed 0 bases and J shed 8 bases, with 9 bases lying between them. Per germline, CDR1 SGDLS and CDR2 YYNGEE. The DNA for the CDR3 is TGTGCCAGCAGCGTAGCGGCTCGGGATGAGCAGTTCTTC. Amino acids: CASSVAARDEQFF.

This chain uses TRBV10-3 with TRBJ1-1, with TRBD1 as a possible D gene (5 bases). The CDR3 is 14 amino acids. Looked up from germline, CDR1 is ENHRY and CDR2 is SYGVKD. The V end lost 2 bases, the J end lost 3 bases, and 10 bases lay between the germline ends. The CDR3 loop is CAISERGRDTEAFF. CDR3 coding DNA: TGTGCCATCAGTGAGAGGGGCAGGGACACTGAAGCTTTCTTT.

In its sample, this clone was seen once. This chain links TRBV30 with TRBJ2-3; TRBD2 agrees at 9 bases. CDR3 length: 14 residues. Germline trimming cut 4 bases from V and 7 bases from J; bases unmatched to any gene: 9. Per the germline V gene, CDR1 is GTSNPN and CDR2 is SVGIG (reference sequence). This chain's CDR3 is CAWTISSGGNTQYF. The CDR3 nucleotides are TGTGCCTGGACCATCAGTAGCGGGGGAAATACGCAGTATTTT.